The next 2 T cell receptor beta chains were all read from a single sample in a study of OX40 agonist ivuxolimab in advanced cancers. Method: immunoSEQ multiplex PCR; TCRdb's copy keeps in-frame clones and lacks some. Among under 25,000 clones listed, roughly 82% were seen once. Source: CD4+ or CD8+ T cells sorted from blood, taken in a trial of the OX40 agonist ivuxolimab. Receptor source: an adult with an advanced solid tumor such as melanoma, head and neck, liver or kidney cancer.

This clone has a handful of counts. This chain links TRBV5-4 with TRBJ1-2; TRBD1 is a possible D gene (5 bases). This CDR3 is 14 amino acids long. Germline V gives CDR1 SGHNT, CDR2 YYREEE (reference sequence). Trimming shortened V by 4 bases and J by 3 bases, and 13 bases separated the two germline ends. CDR3 nucleotide sequence: TGTGCCAGCAGCGCCCTTCAGGGCTACTATGGCTACACCTTC. This sequence encodes CASSALQGYYGYTF.

This chain links TRBV6-6 with TRBJ1-1; TRBD1 is a possible D gene (6 bases). The V gene lost 5 bases and the J gene lost 6 bases, with 19 bases spanning the gap. The germline gives CDR1 MNHNY, CDR2 SVGAGI (reference sequence). The CDR3 loop spans 15 amino acids. CDR3 bases: TGTGCCAGCAGTGGCGACAGGCCGGAGGTTGCTGAAGCTTTCTTT. This translates into CASSGDRPEVAEAFF.